This TCR beta chain was observed in a study of cytomegalovirus exposure and HLA in healthy donors. Trimming removed 5 bases from V and 3 bases from J; junction bases left unmatched: 4. This CDR3 comprises 14 residues. The germline V gene encodes CDR1 SGHAT and CDR2 FQNNGV. Primers for the PCR totalled 60 Vbeta and 13 Jbeta. Generated by immunoSEQ multiplex PCR, the TCRdb table keeps only in-frame clones and is missing some. Of around 110,000 clones listed, 81% were seen once; the top ten hold 3.9%. The sequencing input was PBMCs. The chain recombines TRBV11-2 with TRBJ1-2; 9 bases agree with TRBD1. The receptor comes from a woman in her 30s in good health and CMV-seronegative. In DNA, the CDR3 is TGTGCCAGCAGCAGGGACAGGGAGGACTATGGCTACACCTTC. Residues: CASSRDREDYGYTF.